The subject of this entry is one TCR beta chain. Allocation to cohorts depended on clinical history reported by the participants. This specimen comes from a study of blood T cell repertoires in COVID-19. Study as a whole: From T cells, B-cell-depleted T cells, or PBMCs came the material, which was cDNA or gDNA.

In the authors' workflow: Amplification from reference gene primers served as the basis for estimated nucleated cell counts. Clones were sequenced by immunoSEQ multiplex PCR, and TCRdb holds only the in-frame ones, with some missing. V and J calls and clone size are those listed in that table; D and trimming were worked out from the DNA. The table shows 150,000 to 200,000 clones, with around 82% occurring only once. Germline assignment: CDR1 SGHRS and CDR2 YFSETQ. Unmatched junction bases numbered 5, after V lost 4 bases and J lost 2 bases. This CDR3 region has 14 residues. The chain couples TRBV5-1 to TRBJ1-2; 7 bases fit TRBD1. The TCR originated in a woman between 45 and 65 years old with acute COVID-19. Sequences were obtained from PBMCs or T cells enriched from blood (not recorded which). Written as DNA, the CDR3 is TGCGCCAGCAGCCTGGGGACAGACAACTATGGCTACACCTTC. It yields the protein CASSLGTDNYGYTF.